The entry below gives a single T cell receptor (beta chain) sequence along with its context. What it binds is unknown. The source of the sample is a study of siplizumab effects on memory and regulatory T cells. Study-level points and caveats: Siplizumab significantly lowered the alloreactive sequences that could be traced to unstimulated CD4+ memory cells. The average Treg-derived proportion among mappable alloreactive CD4+ clones was 65% to 80% with siplizumab versus 25% to 30% in controls.

This CDR3 is built from 16 residues. CDR1 MGHRA and CDR2 YSYEKL come from the germline V gene. With 1 base removed from V and 5 bases from J, the gap between germline ends came to 16 bases. TCR templates numbering 80,000 to 100,000 were assayed per sample. The assay was immunoSEQ multiplex PCR, and TCRdb's table has in-frame clones only and misses some. The sample lists approximately 94,000 clones, more than 85% seen once, with 0.13% to 0.15% in the top ten. The chain combines TRBV4-1 with TRBJ2-3, with D unresolved. The receptor was isolated from a human donor in good health. Sequencing input: CD4+ T cells sorted from blood. CDR3 amino acids: CASSQGSDRARDTQYF. The CDR3, as DNA: TGCGCCAGCAGCCAAGGCTCGGATCGAGCTAGAGATACGCAGTATTTT.